This TCR beta chain was retrieved from a study of Ad26.COV2.S vaccination and SARS-CoV-2 variants (dated by TCRdb to the early 2020s). Notes on the research overall: Donors in the vaccine arm were drawn from COV1001, a multicentre, randomized, double-blind, placebo-controlled phase I-IIa trial testing Ad26.COV2.S in healthy adults. Participants in the trial were split at random into five groups of five each, receiving low-dose or high-dose Ad26.COV2.S once or twice, or else placebo on both occasions. Ad26.COV2.S was administered intramuscularly at 5 x 10^10 or 1 x 10^11 viral particles, either as a single shot or as two shots given 56 days apart. A total of roughly 30 samples were included in the TCR-sequenced set, comprising around 20 Ad26.COV2.S vaccine recipients, 5 placebo recipients and 8 SARS-CoV-2 convalescent individuals. Blinding of investigators to trial group allocation was maintained during experiments and outcome assessment. Sequencing of the TCRbeta repertoire served to evaluate the specificity and breadth of SARS-CoV-2-reactive T cell receptors following Ad26.COV2.S vaccination. Study-level results and caveats: Substantial breadth of spike-specific CD8+ and CD4+ T cell responses was reported after vaccination. Compared with placebo recipients, Ad26.COV2.S recipients showed higher spike-specific TCR breadth (P = 0.0014). Vaccine and placebo recipients had similar non-spike TCR breadth, a finding consistent with the vaccine containing only spike. The study was not powered to compare responses between vaccine doses or regimens. The authors noted that total T cell responses may have been underestimated by the TCR breadth and depth analyses.

TCRbeta CDR3 regions were sequenced with the immunoSEQ Assay. After extraction, genomic DNA underwent amplification by bias-controlled multiplex PCR, followed by high-throughput sequencing. The original methods were these. Collapsing and filtering of sequences were performed to quantify the absolute abundance of each unique TCRbeta CDR3 region. T cell fraction was estimated by normalization of TCRbeta template counts to usable DNA, with usable DNA being measured through amplification of reference genes present in all nucleated cells. Repertoire TCRs were annotated as SARS-CoV-2-specific when V gene, CDR3 amino acid sequence and J gene were exactly matched to a known reactive TCR set. The reference SARS-CoV-2 TCR set was derived from MIRA and filtered for enrichment in COVID-19-positive ImmuneCODE repertoires, a step that removed public or cross-reactive TCRs. Using the MIRA antigens, annotated TCRs were further analysed by specific ORF or by position within an ORF. Breadth was defined as the number of annotated unique rearrangements divided by the total number of unique productive rearrangements, and depth was defined as the summed frequency of the annotated unique rearrangements. Group comparisons of TCR breadth used two-sided Wilcoxon rank-sum tests. TCRdb limited this immuneACCESS table to in-frame rearrangements with V and J called. A share of clones is missing; checked studies link under half to unresolved V genes, and the rest is unexplained. From that table come the V and J calls and clone size; the DNA was used to work out D and trimming. In this sample the table shows about 350,000 clones, roughly 89% of which occur a single time. The top ten hold around 5.3% of the sample.

This sample's treatment or condition label indicates: some 20 received Ad26.COV2.S at low or high dose, single or two shots; several received placebo; per-sample allocation not given. Repertoires of vaccine and placebo recipients were sequenced from samples collected on day 63 after the first injection. In Cohort 1b, some 25 adults aged 18-55 years were enrolled at a single site in Boston, USA, between 29 July and 7 August 2020. As a vaccine, Ad26.COV2.S was a replication-incompetent adenovirus type 26 vector that expressed a prefusion-stabilized SARS-CoV-2 spike protein derived from the original Wuhan strain. The germline V gene encodes CDR1 SGHKS and CDR2 YYEKEE (reference sequence). Trimming removed 1 base from V and 5 bases from J, leaving 9 bases between the germline ends. The CDR3 runs 13 amino acids, cysteine and phenylalanine included. The read is trimmed to its CDR3 DNA, 39 bases read in frame from base 1.

Concerning this clone: What antigen it recognizes has not been identified. Base qualities were left out, and no much larger clone turns up one base away.

The source was peripheral blood, collected in a trial of Ad26.COV2.S vaccine versus placebo. The TCR comes from a person aged 18-60 years who received the Ad26.COV2.S COVID-19 vaccine or a placebo. The rearranged chain carries TRBV5-5 and TRBJ2-5, with no reliable assignment of the D segment. The sequenced DNA is TGTGCCAGCAGCTTGACCTGGCAGGAGACCCAGTACTTC. Its protein product is CASSLTWQETQYF. The full variable domain, with segments outside the CDR3 supplied by the reference TRBV5-5 and TRBJ2-5 proteins, appears as DAGVTQSPTHLIKTRGQQVTLRCSPISGHKSVSWYQQVLGQGPQFIFQYYEKEERGRGNFPDRFSARQFPNYSSELNVNALLLGDSALYLCASSLTWQETQYFGPGTRLLVL.